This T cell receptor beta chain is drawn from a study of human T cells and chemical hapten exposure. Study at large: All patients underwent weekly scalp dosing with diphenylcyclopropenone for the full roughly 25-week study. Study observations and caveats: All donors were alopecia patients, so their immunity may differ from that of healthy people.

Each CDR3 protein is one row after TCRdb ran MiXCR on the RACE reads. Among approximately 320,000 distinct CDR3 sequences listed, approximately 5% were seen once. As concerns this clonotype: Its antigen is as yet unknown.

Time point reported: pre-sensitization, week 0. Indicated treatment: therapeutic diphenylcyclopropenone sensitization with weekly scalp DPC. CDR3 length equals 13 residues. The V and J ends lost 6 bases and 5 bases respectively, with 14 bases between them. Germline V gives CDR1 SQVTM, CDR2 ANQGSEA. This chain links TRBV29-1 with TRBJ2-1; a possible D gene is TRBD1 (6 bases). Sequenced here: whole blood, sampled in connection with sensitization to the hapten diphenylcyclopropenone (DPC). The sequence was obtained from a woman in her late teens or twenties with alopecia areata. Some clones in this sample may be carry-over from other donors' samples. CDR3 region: CSVTGNTDNEQFF. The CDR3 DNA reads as TGCAGCGTAACAGGGAATACGGACAATGAGCAGTTCTTC.